This is a list of T cell receptor beta chains from one sample in a study of Graves' ophthalmopathy and Graves' hyperthyroidism. TCRdb re-called the multiplex PCR reads with MiXCR, one entry per CDR3 protein. The data contain hundreds of thousands of distinct CDR3 sequences, around 21% of them singletons. Sequences were obtained from peripheral blood. These TCRs come from a woman aged 18-29 years with stable Graves' hyperthyroidism. The CDR3 runs from the conserved cysteine through the conserved F or W. The D gene is left open where the match is weak. A clone size is listed for some rows: how often the clone was seen (once, few, many), or a class if it is expanded.

>TRBV4-1|TRBJ2-5|.|many
TGCGCCAGCAGCCAAGACCCCGTAACTAGGGCAGGGGAGACCCAGTACTTC
CASSQDPVTRAGETQYF
>TRBV24-1|TRBJ2-7|TRBD1|many
TGTGCCACCAGTGAAGTTGACAGGGGGGAGCAGTACTTC
CATSEVDRGEQYF
>TRBV6-1|TRBJ2-7|TRBD2|few
TGTGCCAGCGGGACTAGCGTTGCCTACGAGCAGTACTTC
CASGTSVAYEQYF
>TRBV11-1|TRBJ2-2|TRBD2|.
TGTGCCAGCAGCTTAGTTGCGGGAGAGACCGGGGAGCTGTTTTTT
CASSLVAGETGELFF
>TRBV7-9|TRBJ1-2|.|many
TGTGCCAGCAGCTTAGGCAGGTTCGCCTATGGCTACACCTTC
CASSLGRFAYGYTF
>TRBV19|TRBJ2-4|TRBD1|many
TGTGCCAGTAGGAACCCCGGACAGGGGGAAGGGGCCAAAAACATTCAGTACTTC
CASRNPGQGEGAKNIQYF
>TRBV24-1|TRBJ1-5|.|.
TGTGCCACCAGTGAGGCAGGCACTCAGCCCCAGCATTTT
CATSEAGTQPQHF
>TRBV5-1|TRBJ1-2|TRBD1|.
TGCGCCAGCAGCTTCGAGACAGGGGGTTATGGCTACACCTTC
CASSFETGGYGYTF
>TRBV6-1|TRBJ2-4|.|many
TGTGCCAGCAGTGAGACAGGAGCCAAAAACATTCAGTGCTTC
CASSETGAKNIQCF
>TRBV11-2|TRBJ2-7|TRBD2|many
TGTGCCAGCATCTCCGGACTAGCGGGAACAGGGGCCTACGAGCAGTACTTC
CASISGLAGTGAYEQYF
>TRBV10-3|TRBJ2-7|TRBD1|many
TGTGCCATCAGTGAAAGGGACAGGGGATACGAGCAGTACTTC
CAISERDRGYEQYF
>TRBV6-1|TRBJ1-6|.|many
TGTGCCAGCAGGGGAGAGGCCTATAATTCACCCCTCCACTTT
CASRGEAYNSPLHF
>TRBV27|TRBJ2-5|TRBD1|.
TGTGCCAGCAGTTTCCGGGGACAGGGCTATAGTCAAGAGACCCAGTACTTC
CASSFRGQGYSQETQYF
>TRBV12-3/TRBV12-4|TRBJ1-1|TRBD1|.
TGTGCCAGCAGTTCGACAGGGGGAAAAACTGAAGCTTTCTTT
CASSSTGGKTEAFF
>TRBV14|TRBJ2-7|TRBD1|.
TGTGCCAGCAGGCAGGGGGCTTCCGAGCAGTACTTC
CASRQGASEQYF